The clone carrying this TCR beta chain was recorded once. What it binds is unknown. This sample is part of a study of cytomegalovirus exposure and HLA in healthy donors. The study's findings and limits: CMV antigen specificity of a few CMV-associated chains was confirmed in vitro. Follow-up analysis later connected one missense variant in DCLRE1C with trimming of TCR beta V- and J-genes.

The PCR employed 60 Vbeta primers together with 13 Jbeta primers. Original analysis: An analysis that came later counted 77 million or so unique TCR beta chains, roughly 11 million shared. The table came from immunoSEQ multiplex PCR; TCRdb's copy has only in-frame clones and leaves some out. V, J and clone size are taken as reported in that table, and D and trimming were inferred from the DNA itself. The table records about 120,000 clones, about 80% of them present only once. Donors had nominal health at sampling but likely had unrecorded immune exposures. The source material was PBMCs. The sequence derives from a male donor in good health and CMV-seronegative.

The CDR3 spells CASSQDRRLAGGQQYPGELFF. The CDR3 DNA reads as TGTGCCAGCAGCCAAGATAGGCGGCTAGCGGGGGGGCAACAGTACCCCGGGGAGCTGTTTTTT. This rearrangement joins TRBV4-2 to TRBJ2-2, with 12 bases aligning to TRBD2. Germline V lookup: CDR1 LGHNA, CDR2 YNFKEQ. This CDR3 region has 21 residues. V was pared by 0 bases and J by 6 bases, with 17 bases of the junction left unmatched.